What follows are 10 T cell receptor beta chains derived from one specimen sequenced in a study of OX40 agonist ivuxolimab in advanced cancers. Profiling relied on immunoSEQ multiplex PCR, and the TCRdb table lists in-frame clones only, not all of them. The data hold more than 80,000 clones, with approximately 93% observed a single time. Sequenced here: CD4+ or CD8+ T cells sorted from blood, sampled in a trial of the OX40 agonist ivuxolimab. These receptors all come from an adult with an advanced solid tumor such as melanoma, head and neck, liver or kidney cancer.

The rearrangement links TRBV5-1 to TRBJ2-3; D unresolved. The CDR3 consists of 13 residues. Germline lookup yields CDR1 SGHRS and CDR2 YFSETQ. Trimming cost V 5 bases and J 0 bases, with 7 bases left between them. As DNA, the CDR3 is TGCGCCAGCAGTAACCCTAGCACAGATACGCAGTATTTT. It encodes CASSNPSTDTQYF.

This CDR3 is CAISDYGGAYGYTF. The CDR3 DNA follows: TGTGCCATCAGTGACTACGGCGGGGCCTATGGCTACACCTTC. This chain uses TRBV10-3 with TRBJ1-2; tentative D call: TRBD1 (5 bases). Germline CDR1 is ENHRY and CDR2 is SYGVKD. The V and J ends lost 3 bases and 4 bases respectively, with 12 bases between them. The CDR3 length is 14 residues.

V gene TRBV2 combines with J gene TRBJ1-1; TRBD1 aligns across 10 bases. The germline V gene has CDR1 SNHLY and CDR2 FYNNEI. V was pared by 7 bases and J by 6 bases, with 5 bases of the junction left unmatched. The CDR3 is 13 amino acids. CDR3 amino acids: CASTRDRGSEAFF. As DNA, the CDR3 is TGTGCCAGCACCCGGGACAGGGGTTCTGAAGCTTTCTTT.

The chain links TRBV30 to TRBJ2-3; D assignment may be TRBD1 or TRBD2 (5 bases each). The germline gives CDR1 GTSNPN, CDR2 SVGIG (reference sequence). With 3 bases removed from V and 2 bases from J, the gap between germline ends came to 9 bases. The CDR3 consists of 13 residues. The CDR3 here is CAWSGAATDTQYF. The CDR3 DNA reads as TGTGCCTGGAGCGGGGCCGCCACAGATACGCAGTATTTT.

The chain recombines TRBV4-1 with TRBJ2-7, with D uncertain. The CDR3 sequence is 15 residues long. Germline CDR1 MGHRA, CDR2 YSYEKL. V gave up 3 bases and J gave up 2 bases, with 14 bases separating them. The CDR3 is CASSQSWGSPYEQYF. The CDR3 DNA follows: TGCGCCAGCAGCCAGTCATGGGGTTCACCCTACGAGCAGTACTTC.

The chain combines TRBV18 with TRBJ2-7; 11 bases map to TRBD2. This CDR3 has 13 residues. CDR1 and CDR2 from the germline V gene are KGHSH and LQKENI. J lost 4 bases, V lost 6 bases, and 2 bases had no gene match. CDR3 nucleotides: TGTGCCAGCTCTCGGACTAGCGGGTACGAGCAGTACTTC. Translated: CASSRTSGYEQYF.

Concerning this clone: Other DNA sequences from this sample encode an identical CDR3 as well. The gene calls are TRBV7-6 and TRBJ1-2; no clear D gene. The germline V and J ends were trimmed by 1 base and 4 bases, with 10 bases remaining between them. Germline values: CDR1 SGHVS, CDR2 FNYEAQ. This CDR3 spans 14 amino acids. The CDR3 region is CASSLDPGGYGYTF. CDR3 in DNA: TGTGCCAGCAGCTTAGATCCGGGCGGCTATGGCTACACCTTC.

This clone was recorded only once. The rearrangement joins TRBV7-9 to TRBJ2-6; D gene ambiguous. This CDR3 region has 19 residues. The germline gives CDR1 SEHNR, CDR2 FQNEAQ (reference sequence). Deletions cut 0 bases from V and 0 bases from J, with 15 bases between. The CDR3 region is CASSLAVTVVFSGANVLTF. The DNA of the CDR3 is TGTGCCAGCAGCTTAGCAGTGACCGTCGTATTCTCTGGGGCCAACGTCCTGACTTTC.

The chain recombines TRBV9 with TRBJ1-1, with D hard to call. Germline CDR1 is SGDLS and CDR2 is YYNGEE. This CDR3 comprises 16 residues. Trimming shortened V by 0 bases and J by 0 bases, and 12 bases separated the two germline ends. CDR3 residues: CASSVVFGELNTEAFF. DNA for the CDR3: TGTGCCAGCAGCGTAGTATTTGGGGAGTTGAACACTGAAGCTTTCTTT.

This chain joins TRBV2 and TRBJ1-1, with unresolved D. CDR1 and CDR2 (germline): SNHLY, FYNNEI. Trimming shortened V by 2 bases and J by 2 bases, and 9 bases separated the two germline ends. The CDR3 loop spans 14 amino acids. CDR3 residues: CASSEWSGNTEAFF. CDR3 bases: TGTGCCAGCAGTGAATGGTCGGGTAACACTGAAGCTTTCTTT. The variable domain in full, completed from reference TRBV2 and TRBJ1-1, reads EPEVTQTPSHQVTQMGQEVILRCVPISNHLYFYWYRQILGQKVEFLVSFYNNEISEKSEIFDDQFSVERPDGSNFTLKIRSTKLEDSAMYFCASSEWSGNTEAFFGQGTRLTVV.